These T cell receptor beta chains were read from a single sample in a study of cytomegalovirus exposure and HLA in healthy donors. Assay used: immunoSEQ multiplex PCR; TCRdb lists only in-frame clones, some missing. The table has 210,000 or so clones, around nine tenths seen once. Sequenced material: PBMCs. The receptors shown here come from a woman under 30 in good health and CMV-seronegative. CDR3s include the opening cysteine and the closing phenylalanine or tryptophan. The D gene is left open where the match is weak. Clone size is given for some rows only: seen once, a few or many times, or a class if the clone is expanded.

TRBV2	.	TRBJ2-5	.	CASSNAGTHYPQETQYF	TGTGCCAGCAGTAACGCCGGGACTCACTATCCGCAAGAGACCCAGTACTTC
TRBV9	TRBD2	TRBJ2-1	.	CASSRTSGRATEQFF	TGTGCCAGCAGCCGGACTAGCGGGAGAGCCACCGAGCAGTTCTTC
TRBV19	TRBD2	TRBJ2-7	.	CASSLAGGTSYEQYF	TGTGCCAGTAGTCTAGCGGGAGGAACCTCCTACGAGCAGTACTTC
TRBV5-1	.	TRBJ1-4	once	CASSQQGATTNEKLFF	TGCGCCAGCAGCCAACAGGGTGCGACAACTAATGAAAAACTGTTTTTT
TRBV4-1	.	TRBJ2-2	.	CASSQDQFSYTGELFF	TGCGCCAGCAGCCAAGATCAATTCAGTTACACCGGGGAGCTGTTTTTT
TRBV7-3	TRBD1	TRBJ2-2	.	CASSSNRGGQGELFF	TGTGCCAGCAGCTCCAACCGCGGGGGACAGGGTGAGCTGTTTTTT
TRBV20-1	TRBD1	TRBJ1-1	.	CSANRGAEAFF	TGCAGTGCTAACAGGGGCGCTGAAGCTTTCTTT
TRBV28	TRBD1	TRBJ2-5	.	CASSVVGQGETQYF	TGTGCCAGCAGTGTAGTGGGACAGGGAGAGACCCAGTACTTC
TRBV4-1	TRBD1	TRBJ1-1	.	CASSKGTGRSTEAFF	TGCGCCAGCAGCAAGGGGACAGGTCGAAGCACTGAAGCTTTCTTT
TRBV28	TRBD2	TRBJ2-5	.	CASSTGAGGAQETQYF	TGTGCCAGCAGTACGGGGGCGGGAGGGGCCCAAGAGACCCAGTACTTC
TRBV27	.	TRBJ2-3	.	CASKAGQVSSDTQYF	TGTGCCAGCAAAGCGGGACAGGTCTCGTCAGATACGCAGTATTTT
TRBV5-4	TRBD2	TRBJ2-2	.	CASSLGGGANTGELFF	TGTGCCAGCAGCTTGGGGGGGGGAGCGAACACCGGGGAGCTGTTTTTT
TRBV19	TRBD2	TRBJ2-5	.	CASSSGLALQETQYF	TGTGCCAGTAGTAGCGGACTAGCACTCCAAGAGACCCAGTACTTC
TRBV5-1	.	TRBJ1-1	.	CASSLRLGEDTEAFF	TGCGCCAGCAGCTTGCGTTTAGGTGAGGACACTGAAGCTTTCTTT
TRBV10-3	.	TRBJ2-1	.	CAISAVGEQFF	TGTGCCATCAGCGCGGTCGGTGAGCAGTTCTTC
TRBV6-5	TRBD2	TRBJ2-1	.	CASSYSTSGNNEQFF	TGTGCCAGCAGTTACTCAACTAGCGGCAACAATGAGCAGTTCTTC
TRBV7-2	TRBD1	TRBJ1-1	.	CASSADRVVRGANTEAFF	TGTGCCAGCAGCGCGGACAGGGTTGTTCGTGGTGCGAACACTGAAGCTTTCTTT
TRBV29-1	TRBD1	TRBJ2-1	few	CSVASGQGTNEQFF	TGCAGCGTTGCGAGCGGACAGGGGACCAATGAGCAGTTCTTC
TRBV5-6	TRBD2	TRBJ2-5	.	CASSLGTSGGQETQYF	TGTGCCAGCAGCCTCGGGACTAGCGGGGGCCAAGAGACCCAGTACTTC
TRBV28	.	TRBJ1-2	.	CASRQSGGGGYTF	TGTGCCAGCAGGCAATCAGGTGGGGGGGGCTACACCTTC
TRBV27	.	TRBJ2-7	.	CASSLTRYYEQYF	TGTGCCAGCAGTTTAACCAGATACTACGAGCAGTACTTC
TRBV7-9	.	TRBJ2-3	.	CASSRGSGQRSDTQYF	TGTGCCAGCAGCCGGGGATCTGGACAGCGATCTGATACGCAGTATTTT